These T cell receptor beta chains were read from a single sample in a study of T-cell reconstitution after alpha-beta-depleted transplantation in children. TCRdb used MiXCR to reprocess the PCR reads, holding one entry per CDR3 protein. The top ten hold 2% to 2.5% of the sample, which has a few hundred thousand distinct CDR3 sequences, approximately 10% seen once. The material sequenced was PBMCs from the stem cell graft donor, taken from the stem cell graft. All receptors derive from a human donor who donated a stem cell graft to a child with acute lymphoblastic leukemia. CDR3s include the opening cysteine and the closing phenylalanine or tryptophan. D genes are given only for firm matches. Only some rows state a clone size, as once, few, many or a class for expanded clones.

TRBJ2-7,many,TRBV25-1,.,CASSEYYEQYF,TGTGCCAGCAGTGAATACTACGAGCAGTACTTC
TRBJ2-2,.,TRBV4-1,.,CASSQLWAGELFF,TGCGCCAGCAGCCAACTCTGGGCCGGGGAGCTGTTTTTT
TRBJ1-4,.,TRBV12-3/TRBV12-4,TRBD1,CASSLTGPREKLFF,TGTGCCAGCAGTCTGACAGGGCCTCGTGAAAAACTGTTTTTT
TRBJ1-2,few,TRBV15,.,CATSRARGYGYTF,TGTGCCACCAGCAGAGCCAGGGGATATGGCTACACCTTC
TRBJ2-1,.,TRBV4-1,.,CASSQDLGGNEQFF,TGCGCCAGCAGCCAAGATCTTGGGGGCAATGAGCAGTTCTTC
TRBJ2-7,many,TRBV6-2/TRBV6-3,TRBD1,CASSYGTGDLYEQYF,TGTGCCAGCAGTTACGGGACAGGGGACCTCTACGAGCAGTACTTC
TRBJ2-1,.,TRBV7-9,.,CASSSTSDSYNEQFF,TGTGCCAGCAGCTCCACCTCAGACAGCTACAATGAGCAGTTCTTC
TRBJ1-5,few,TRBV27,.,CASSLSPVNQPQHF,TGTGCCAGCAGTTTATCGCCGGTAAATCAGCCCCAGCATTTT
TRBJ2-5,.,TRBV7-9,.,CASSSGSAFQETQYF,TGTGCCAGCAGCTCGGGGAGTGCCTTCCAAGAGACCCAGTACTTC
TRBJ1-2,few,TRBV9,.,CASSVGGGTVYGYTF,TGTGCCAGCAGCGTAGGCGGCGGGACGGTCTATGGCTACACCTTC
TRBJ2-7,many,TRBV5-6,.,CASAVWRSSYEQYF,TGTGCCAGTGCAGTTTGGCGGAGCTCCTACGAGCAGTACTTC
TRBJ2-7,.,TRBV10-3,TRBD1,CAIRRQGQYEQYF,TGTGCCATCCGACGACAGGGACAATACGAGCAGTACTTC
TRBJ1-2,.,TRBV6-6,.,CASTYRQYGYTF,TGTGCCAGCACATATCGTCAGTATGGCTACACCTTC
TRBJ2-7,.,TRBV20-1,TRBD2,CSAGLAGRYEQYF,TGCAGTGCCGGACTAGCGGGAAGGTACGAGCAGTACTTC
TRBJ1-1,.,TRBV3-1,.,CASSQGGVTEAFF,TGTGCCAGCAGCCAAGGGGGGGTCACTGAAGCTTTCTTT